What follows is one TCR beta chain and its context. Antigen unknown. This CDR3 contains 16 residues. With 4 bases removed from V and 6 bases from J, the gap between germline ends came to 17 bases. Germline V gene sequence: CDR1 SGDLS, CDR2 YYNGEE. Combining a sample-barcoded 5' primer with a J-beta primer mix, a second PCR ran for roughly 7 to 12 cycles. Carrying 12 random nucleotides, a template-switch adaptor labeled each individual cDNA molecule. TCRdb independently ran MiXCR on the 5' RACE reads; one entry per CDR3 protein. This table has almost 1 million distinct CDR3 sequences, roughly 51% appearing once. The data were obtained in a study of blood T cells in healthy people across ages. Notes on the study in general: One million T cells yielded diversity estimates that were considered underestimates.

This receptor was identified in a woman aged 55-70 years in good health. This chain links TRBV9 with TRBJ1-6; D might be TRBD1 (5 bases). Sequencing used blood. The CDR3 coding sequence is TGTGCCAGCAGCCCCGGTACAGGCGGAGGTAATTCACCCCTCCACTTT. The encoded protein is CASSPGTGGGNSPLHF.